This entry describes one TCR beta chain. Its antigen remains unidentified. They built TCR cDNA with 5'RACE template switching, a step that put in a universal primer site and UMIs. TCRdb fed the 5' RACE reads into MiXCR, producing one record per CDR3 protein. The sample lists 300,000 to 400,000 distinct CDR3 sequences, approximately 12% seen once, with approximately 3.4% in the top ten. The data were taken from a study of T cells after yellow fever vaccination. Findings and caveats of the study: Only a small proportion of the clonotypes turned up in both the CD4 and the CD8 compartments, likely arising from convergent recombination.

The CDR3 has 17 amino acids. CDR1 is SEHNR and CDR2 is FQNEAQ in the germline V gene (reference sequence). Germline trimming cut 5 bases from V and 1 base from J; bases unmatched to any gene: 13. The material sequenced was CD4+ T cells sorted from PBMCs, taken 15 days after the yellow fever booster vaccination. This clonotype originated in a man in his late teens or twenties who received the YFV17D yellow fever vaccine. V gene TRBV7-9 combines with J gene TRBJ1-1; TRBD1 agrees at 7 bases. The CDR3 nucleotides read TGTGCCAGCAGCCCGACAGGGTTCTCTATCTCGAACACTGAAGCTTTCTTT. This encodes CASSPTGFSISNTEAFF.